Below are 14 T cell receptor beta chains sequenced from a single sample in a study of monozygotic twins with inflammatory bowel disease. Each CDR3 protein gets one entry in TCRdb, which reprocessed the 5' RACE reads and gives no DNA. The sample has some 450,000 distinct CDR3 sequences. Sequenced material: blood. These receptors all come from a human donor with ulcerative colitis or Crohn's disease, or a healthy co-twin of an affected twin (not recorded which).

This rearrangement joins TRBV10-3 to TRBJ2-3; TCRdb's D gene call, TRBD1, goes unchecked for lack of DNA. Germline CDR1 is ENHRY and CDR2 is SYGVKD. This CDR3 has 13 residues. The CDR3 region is CAIRAGASDTQYF.

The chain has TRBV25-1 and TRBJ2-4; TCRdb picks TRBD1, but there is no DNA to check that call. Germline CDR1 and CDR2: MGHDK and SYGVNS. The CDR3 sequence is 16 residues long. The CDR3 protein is CASSEYIGGQGNIQYF.

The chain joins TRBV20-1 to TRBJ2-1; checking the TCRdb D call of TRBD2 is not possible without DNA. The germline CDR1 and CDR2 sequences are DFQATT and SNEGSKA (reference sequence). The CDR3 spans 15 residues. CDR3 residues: CSAPKTSGPYNEQFF.

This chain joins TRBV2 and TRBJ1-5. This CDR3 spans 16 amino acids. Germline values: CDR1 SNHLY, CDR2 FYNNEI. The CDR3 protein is CASSEFTGWGNQPQHF.

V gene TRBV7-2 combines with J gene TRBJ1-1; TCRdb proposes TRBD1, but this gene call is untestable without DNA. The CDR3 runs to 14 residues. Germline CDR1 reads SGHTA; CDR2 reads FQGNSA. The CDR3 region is CASSETGAHTEAFF.

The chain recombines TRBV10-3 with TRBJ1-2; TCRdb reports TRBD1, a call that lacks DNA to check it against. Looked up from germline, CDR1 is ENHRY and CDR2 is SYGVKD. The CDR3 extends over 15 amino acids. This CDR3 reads CAIRGGSDRYYGYTF.

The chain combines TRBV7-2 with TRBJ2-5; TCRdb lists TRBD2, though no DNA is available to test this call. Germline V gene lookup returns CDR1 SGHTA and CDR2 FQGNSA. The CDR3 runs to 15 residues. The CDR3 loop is CASSFTGLAGETQYF.

CDR3 loop: CASTSTRVNTEAFF. The V and J genes are TRBV6-1 and TRBJ1-1; the D call from TCRdb, TRBD1, cannot be confirmed without DNA. The CDR3 loop spans 14 amino acids. Germline V gene sequence: CDR1 MNHNS, CDR2 SASEGT.

The CDR3 here is CAISRQGALNEQFF. The V and J genes are TRBV10-3 and TRBJ2-1; TCRdb's D call, TRBD1, is unchecked because there is no DNA. The CDR3 has 14 residues. The germline gives CDR1 ENHRY, CDR2 SYGVKD.

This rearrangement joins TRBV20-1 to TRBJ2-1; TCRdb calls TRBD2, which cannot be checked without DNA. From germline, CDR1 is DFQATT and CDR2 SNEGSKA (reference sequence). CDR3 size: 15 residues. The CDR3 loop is CSARDSSGRDNEQFF.

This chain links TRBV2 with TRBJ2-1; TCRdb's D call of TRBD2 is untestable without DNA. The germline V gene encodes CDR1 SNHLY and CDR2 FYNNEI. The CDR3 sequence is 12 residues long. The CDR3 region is CASSEDEGEQFF. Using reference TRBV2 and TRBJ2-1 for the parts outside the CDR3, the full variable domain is EPEVTQTPSHQVTQMGQEVILRCVPISNHLYFYWYRQILGQKVEFLVSFYNNEISEKSEIFDDQFSVERPDGSNFTLKIRSTKLEDSAMYFCASSEDEGEQFFGPGTRLTVL.

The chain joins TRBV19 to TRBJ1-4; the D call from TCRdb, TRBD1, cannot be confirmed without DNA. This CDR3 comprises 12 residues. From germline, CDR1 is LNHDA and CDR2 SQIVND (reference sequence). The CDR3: CASSVREEKLFF.

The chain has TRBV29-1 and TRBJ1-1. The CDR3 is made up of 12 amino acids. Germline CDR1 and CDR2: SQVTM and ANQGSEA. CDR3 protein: CSVDSPSTEAFF. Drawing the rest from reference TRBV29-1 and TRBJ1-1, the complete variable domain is SAVISQKPSRDICQRGTSLTIQCQVDSQVTMMFWYRQQPGQSLTLIATANQGSEATYESGFVIDKFPISRPNLTFSTLTVSNMSPEDSSIYLCSVDSPSTEAFFGQGTRLTVV.

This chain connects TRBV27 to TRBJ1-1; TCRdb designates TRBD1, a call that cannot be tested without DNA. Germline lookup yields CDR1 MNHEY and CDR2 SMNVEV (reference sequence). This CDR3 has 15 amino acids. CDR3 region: CASSSDRVRNTEAFF.